This is a list of T cell receptor beta chains from one sample in a study of T-cell memory formation after mild COVID-19. TCRdb fed the 5' RACE reads into MiXCR, producing one record per CDR3 protein. The sample includes some 320,000 distinct CDR3 sequences, more than 15% of them seen just once. The specimen sequenced was PBMCs or a T cell subset sorted from them (not recorded which). Every receptor here comes from a man aged 18 to 30 who had mild COVID-19 (a few samples of this study predate the infection). Cell type and time point are not known. The CDR3 runs from the conserved cysteine through the conserved F or W. D genes are given only for firm matches. Clone size is shown for a subset of rows, as once, few, many or a class of expanded clone.

J	V	D	size	CDR3	DNA
TRBJ2-4	TRBV4-1	.	many	CASSQDLTFKNIQYF	TGCGCCAGCAGCCAAGATCTGACCTTTAAAAACATTCAGTACTTC
TRBJ1-1	TRBV20-1	.	few	CSGIPPGVTEAFF	TGCAGTGGTATTCCGCCCGGGGTCACTGAAGCTTTCTTT
TRBJ1-6	TRBV7-9	.	many	CASRKGGLNSPLHF	TGTGCCAGCAGGAAAGGGGGGCTCAATTCACCCCTCCACTTT
TRBJ2-5	TRBV12-3/TRBV12-4	TRBD1	.	CASRGTAFQETQYF	TGTGCCAGCAGGGGGACAGCCTTCCAAGAGACCCAGTACTTC
TRBJ2-7	TRBV27	.	.	CASSSQGDYEQYF	TGTGCCAGCAGTTCACAGGGTGACTACGAGCAGTACTTC
TRBJ1-6	TRBV12-3/TRBV12-4	TRBD1	once	CASVRQGYSPLHF	TGTGCCAGCGTTAGACAGGGCTATTCACCCCTCCACTTT
TRBJ2-3	TRBV7-2	.	few	CASSLARGSDTQYF	TGTGCCAGCAGCTTAGCCCGGGGTTCGGATACGCAGTATTTT
TRBJ2-3	TRBV15	TRBD1	.	CATSGGQGSDTQYF	TGTGCCACCAGCGGGGGACAGGGCTCAGATACGCAGTATTTT
TRBJ1-6	TRBV4-1	.	.	CASSQGQLGGRFNSPLHF	TGCGCCAGCAGCCAAGGACAGTTAGGTGGACGGTTTAATTCACCCCTCCACTTT
TRBJ2-5	TRBV5-1	TRBD1	.	CASSSGQLKETQYF	TGCGCCAGCAGCTCGGGACAGCTCAAAGAGACCCAGTACTTC
TRBJ2-1	TRBV5-1	TRBD1	.	CASHWGDRAYEQFF	TGCGCCAGCCATTGGGGGGACAGGGCGTATGAGCAGTTCTTC
TRBJ2-5	TRBV20-1	TRBD2	.	CSARAFWTSGTIETQYF	TGCAGTGCTAGAGCCTTCTGGACTAGCGGGACGATAGAGACCCAGTACTTC
TRBJ2-3	TRBV5-1	.	few	CASSRPDSDTQYF	TGCGCCAGCAGCAGGCCAGATTCAGATACGCAGTATTTT
TRBJ2-1	TRBV4-3	.	many	CASSVRDLSSYNEQFF	TGCGCCAGCAGCGTCCGGGACTTGAGCTCCTACAATGAGCAGTTCTTC